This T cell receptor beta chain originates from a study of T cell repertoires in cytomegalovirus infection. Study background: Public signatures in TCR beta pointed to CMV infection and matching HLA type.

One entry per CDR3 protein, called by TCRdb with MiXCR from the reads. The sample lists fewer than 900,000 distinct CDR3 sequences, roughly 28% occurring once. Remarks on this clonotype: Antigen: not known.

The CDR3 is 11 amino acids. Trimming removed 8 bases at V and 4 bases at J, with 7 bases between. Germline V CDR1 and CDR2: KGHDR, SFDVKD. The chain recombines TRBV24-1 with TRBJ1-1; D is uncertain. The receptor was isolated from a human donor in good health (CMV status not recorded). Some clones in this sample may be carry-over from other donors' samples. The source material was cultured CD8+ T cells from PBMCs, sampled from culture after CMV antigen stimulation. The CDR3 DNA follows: TGTGCCACCATGGAGGGCACTGAAGCTTTCTTT. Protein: CATMEGTEAFF.